The 17 T cell receptor beta chains listed next were all sequenced from one sample in a study of long-term antiretroviral therapy in people with HIV (dated by TCRdb to between 2021 and 2023). The immunoSEQ hsTCRB v3.0 assay was used at survey level resolution to sequence the TRB variable region. TCRdb holds this immuneACCESS table with in-frame rearrangements only. Some clones are missing; in checked studies, unresolved V genes explain under half, and the rest has no known cause. This sample holds about 29,000 clones; 93% were observed only once. The ten largest clones add up to 10% of the sample. Sequencing was performed on unsorted PBMCs, taken 6.2 years after starting antiretroviral therapy. Source of these receptors: a man aged 35 to 55 with HIV.

This chain links TRBV12-5 with TRBJ1-6, with D possibly matching TRBD1 (5 bases). The V end lost 1 base, the J end lost 3 bases, and 16 bases lay between the germline ends. The CDR3 totals 18 residues. CDR1 LGHNT and CDR2 FRNRAP come from the germline V gene. CDR3 protein: CASGLGLGVRDYNSPLHF. The CDR3 DNA reads TGTGCTAGTGGTTTGGGTTTGGGGGTCAGGGACTATAATTCACCCCTCCACTTT.

The chain employs TRBV11-2 and TRBJ2-3; 9 nucleotides align to TRBD2. CDR3 length: 15 residues. Per germline, CDR1 SGHAT and CDR2 FQNNGV. The V gene end was trimmed by 0 bases and the J gene end by 8 bases; junction bases not matched to a gene: 6. In DNA form, the CDR3 reads TGTGCCAGCAGCTTAGAGGCTAGCGGGGTCGGTACGCAGTATTTT. Protein product: CASSLEASGVGTQYF.

V gene TRBV6-1 combines with J gene TRBJ2-7, with a possible D match to TRBD1 (5 bases). The CDR3 consists of 13 residues. In germline, CDR1 is MNHNS, CDR2 SASEGT. V lost 7 bases, J lost 4 bases, and 14 bases lay in between. DNA of the CDR3: TGTGCCAGCACAAAAAGGGGCGTATACGAGCAGTACTTC. It translates to CASTKRGVYEQYF.

This rearrangement joins TRBV14 to TRBJ2-3, with D uncertain. This CDR3 comprises 12 residues. Trimming cost V 1 base and J 4 bases, with 3 bases left between them. Germline V gives CDR1 SGHDN, CDR2 FVKESK. CDR3 in amino acids: CASSQVSDTQYF. The CDR3 nucleotides are TGTGCCAGCAGCCAAGTTTCAGATACGCAGTATTTT.

The chain uses TRBV29-1 and TRBJ1-2; D gene uncertain. Trimming pared 3 bases from V and 6 bases from J, leaving 17 bases between. In germline, CDR1 is SQVTM, CDR2 ANQGSEA. CDR3 length equals 14 residues. CDR3 sequence (DNA): TGCAGCGTTGAGCCAAATATGGGATGGAATGGCTACACCTTC. Protein sequence: CSVEPNMGWNGYTF.

This chain joins TRBV7-3 and TRBJ2-2; 8 bases fit TRBD1. Germline V gene sequence: CDR1 SGHTA, CDR2 FQGTGA. This CDR3 is 17 amino acids long. V gave up 0 bases and J gave up 5 bases; unmatched junction bases: 8. For the CDR3, the DNA is TGTGCCAGCAGCTTAACCGCAGGACAGGGATTTACCGGGGAGCTGTTTTTT. It translates to CASSLTAGQGFTGELFF.

The rearrangement uses TRBV5-1 and TRBJ1-1, with D perhaps TRBD1 (5 bases). The V gene lost 4 bases and the J gene lost 0 bases, with 10 bases spanning the gap. Germline values: CDR1 SGHRS, CDR2 YFSETQ. The CDR3 spans 14 residues. The CDR3 sequence: CASSLWDLNTEAFF. CDR3 DNA sequence: TGCGCCAGCAGCCTTTGGGACTTGAACACTGAAGCTTTCTTT.

CDR3 loop: CAWSETNSGPYGYTF. CDR3 DNA sequence: TGTGCCTGGAGTGAGACGAACTCCGGGCCATATGGCTACACCTTC. The chain recombines TRBV30 with TRBJ1-2, with unresolved D. Germline assignment: CDR1 GTSNPN and CDR2 SVGIG (reference sequence). V shed 1 base and J shed 5 bases, with 17 bases lying between them. The CDR3 is made up of 15 amino acids.

The CDR3 sequence: CASSGWTDFNEQFF. The CDR3, as DNA: TGTGCCAGCAGCGGATGGACAGACTTCAATGAGCAGTTCTTC. The gene calls are TRBV21-1 and TRBJ2-1; TRBD1 was called by the table and not checked on the DNA. TRBV21-1 is marked as a pseudogene. This CDR3 has 14 residues.

This clone was detected once. This sequence joins TRBV18 and TRBJ1-1; D remains ambiguous. Germline loops: CDR1 KGHSH, CDR2 LQKENI. The CDR3 length is 14 residues. Between the trimmed V and J ends, which lost 3 bases and 1 base, there was a span of 9 bases. Here the CDR3 DNA reads TGTGCCAGCTCACCCACCTTTGGGAACACTGAAGCTTTCTTT. It specifies CASSPTFGNTEAFF.

The gene calls are TRBV11-2 and TRBJ1-1; tentative D call: TRBD1 (5 bases). CDR3 length: 13 amino acids. V was cut by 7 bases and J by 11 bases, with 20 bases left in between. Per the germline V gene, CDR1 is SGHAT and CDR2 is FQNNGV. This chain's CDR3 is CASNGHSDNFAFF. The DNA of the CDR3 is TGTGCCAGCAACGGTCATTCGGACAATTTCGCTTTCTTT.

This clone was counted once. The chain joins TRBV6-1 to TRBJ2-2; D is possibly TRBD1 (5 bases). Per germline, CDR1 MNHNS and CDR2 SASEGT. Trimming shortened V by 1 base and J by 4 bases, and 16 bases separated the two germline ends. The CDR3 has 17 residues. CDR3 sequence (DNA): TGTGCCAGCAGTGAAGGATGGGCAGGGCGCGGCACCGGGGAGCTGTTTTTT. Its protein is CASSEGWAGRGTGELFF.

This clone was observed once. This chain joins TRBV7-3 and TRBJ2-5; D unclear. CDR1 is SGHTA, CDR2 FQGTGA, per germline. V gave up 5 bases and J gave up 9 bases, with 22 bases separating them. This CDR3 comprises 15 residues. The CDR3 sequence: CASSPTESASGPQYF. CDR3 bases: TGTGCCAGCAGCCCAACGGAATCAGCTTCTGGTCCCCAGTACTTC.

This clone was seen a single time. The V and J genes are TRBV27 and TRBJ2-5, with TRBD2 matching over 10 bases. CDR1 and CDR2 (germline): MNHEY, SMNVEV (reference sequence). V gave up 4 bases and J gave up 4 bases; unmatched junction bases: 9. The CDR3 loop spans 16 amino acids. Here the CDR3 DNA reads TGTGCCAGCAGTTCCCCTAGCGGGAGAAGTACAGAGACCCAGTACTTC. Protein sequence: CASSSPSGRSTETQYF.

This chain joins TRBV5-1 and TRBJ2-7; 7 bases agree with TRBD2. Germline V CDR1 and CDR2: SGHRS, YFSETQ. Unmatched junction bases numbered 5, after V lost 0 bases and J lost 2 bases. The CDR3 has 15 amino acids. The CDR3 is CASSLVSGSPYEQYF. The CDR3 region has the DNA TGCGCCAGCAGCTTGGTTAGCGGGTCCCCCTACGAGCAGTACTTC.

J is TRBJ1-2 and V is TRBV20-1, with D unclear. CDR1 is DFQATT, CDR2 SNEGSKA, per germline (reference sequence). The CDR3 loop spans 11 amino acids. CDR3 region: CIGLTTGGYTF. CDR3 DNA sequence: TGCATTGGACTAACCACCGGGGGCTACACCTTC.

The count of this clone is one. The chain combines TRBV30 with TRBJ2-3; D unclear. The germline gives CDR1 GTSNPN, CDR2 SVGIG (reference sequence). This CDR3 spans 16 amino acids. V lost 2 bases, J lost 2 bases, and 17 bases lay in between. DNA for the CDR3: TGTGCCTGGAGTCCCCGTCTGCAGCCCTACACAGATACGCAGTATTTT. Amino acid sequence: CAWSPRLQPYTDTQYF. Together with reference TRBV30 and TRBJ2-3, the CDR3 gives the full variable domain: SQTIHQWPATLVQPVGSPLSLECTVEGTSNPNLYWYRQAAGRGLQLLFYSVGIGQISSEVPQNLSASRPQDRQFILSSKKLLLSDSGFYLCAWSPRLQPYTDTQYFGPGTRLTVL.